The 9 T cell receptor beta chains below come from one sample, sequenced in a study of identical twins. In TCRdb, the 5' RACE reads were re-called with MiXCR into one record per CDR3 protein. The sample lists about 190,000 distinct CDR3 sequences, roughly 15% occurring once. The data also belong to a second study, concerning T cells expressing NK-cell markers.

Sequencing was performed on CD8+ T cells sorted from blood. Every receptor here comes from a woman between 18 and 29 years old in good health.

V is TRBV2 and J is TRBJ2-2; 9 bases are shared with TRBD2. Germline trimming cut 4 bases from V and 0 bases from J; bases unmatched to any gene: 6. CDR1 is SNHLY and CDR2 is FYNNEI in the germline V gene. The CDR3 covers 17 residues. Here the CDR3 reads CASSVTSGTANTGELFF. The CDR3 nucleotides are TGTGCCAGCAGTGTGACTAGCGGAACAGCGAACACCGGGGAGCTGTTTTTT.

The rearrangement links TRBV5-6 to TRBJ2-7; 9 bases agree with TRBD1. CDR3 length: 15 amino acids. The V gene's germline CDR1 is SGHDT and CDR2 YYEEEE. Trimming cost V 3 bases and J 5 bases; bases outside gene matches: 9. The CDR3 spells CASSWDREKSHEQYF. In DNA form, the CDR3 reads TGTGCCAGCAGCTGGGACAGGGAAAAATCCCACGAGCAGTACTTC.

The sample holds many counts of this clonotype. The genes are TRBV7-2 and TRBJ1-2; D ambiguous. V shed 5 bases and J shed 1 base, with 8 bases lying between them. This CDR3 spans 13 amino acids. CDR1 and CDR2 from the germline V gene are SGHTA and FQGNSA. Here the CDR3 reads CASSVSLNYGYTF. The CDR3 DNA sequence: TGTGCCAGCAGCGTCAGCCTTAACTATGGCTACACCTTC. Based on the CDR3 plus reference TRBV7-2 and TRBJ1-2, the full variable domain is GAGVSQSPSNKVTEKGKDVELRCDPISGHTALYWYRQSLGQGLEFLIYFQGNSAPDKSGLPSDRFSAERTGGSVSTLTIQRTQQEDSAVYLCASSVSLNYGYTFGSGTRLTVV.

The table lists this clonotype with many counts. This chain connects TRBV7-9 to TRBJ1-1, with D perhaps TRBD1 (6 bases). The germline V gene encodes CDR1 SEHNR and CDR2 FQNEAQ (reference sequence). Trimming took off 5 bases at V and 1 base at J, with 20 bases between the two ends. This CDR3 is 17 amino acids long. The CDR3 here is CASSARSGGWENTEAFF. CDR3 in DNA: TGTGCCAGCAGCGCGAGGTCGGGGGGCTGGGAGAACACTGAAGCTTTCTTT.

This clonotype came up a few times. V usage is TRBV7-9 and J usage is TRBJ2-3, with D perhaps matching TRBD2 (5 bases). Germline V gene sequence: CDR1 SEHNR, CDR2 FQNEAQ (reference sequence). The germline V and J ends were trimmed by 1 base and 3 bases, with 14 bases remaining between them. This CDR3 has 16 amino acids. The CDR3 bases are TGTGCCAGCAGCTTAGTCTCAGGAGGTGAAACAGATACGCAGTATTTT. Translation: CASSLVSGGETDTQYF.

This clonotype appeared a few times. The chain employs TRBV4-1 and TRBJ2-1; 8 bases match TRBD2. CDR3 length: 17 amino acids. Trimming removed 4 bases from V and 2 bases from J; junction bases left unmatched: 10. Germline-derived CDR1 and CDR2 are MGHRA and YSYEKL. CDR3 in amino acids: CASSPPGGAGAYNEQFF. The DNA for the CDR3 is TGCGCCAGCAGCCCCCCGGGAGGAGCGGGGGCCTACAATGAGCAGTTCTTC.

This clonotype was seen many times. The chain recombines TRBV29-1 with TRBJ1-1; no definite D call. Deletions cut 7 bases from V and 4 bases from J, with 10 bases between. Germline V gene data show CDR1 as SQVTM and CDR2 as ANQGSEA. The length of the CDR3 is 11 residues. The CDR3 DNA reads TGCAGCGCGACGGACGGCACTGAAGCTTTCTTT. Protein product: CSATDGTEAFF.

V gene TRBV5-1 combines with J gene TRBJ2-7; 7 nucleotides align to TRBD1. The CDR3 sequence is 13 residues long. CDR1 is SGHRS, CDR2 YFSETQ, per germline. Germline trimming cut 4 bases from V and 5 bases from J; bases unmatched to any gene: 6. CDR3 residues: CASSGNRGHEQYF. Here the CDR3 DNA reads TGCGCCAGCAGCGGAAACAGGGGTCACGAGCAGTACTTC.

Only a few counts were recorded for this clonotype. CDR3 region: CASGIAGGYTF. CDR3 DNA: TGCGCCAGCGGTATCGCGGGTGGCTACACCTTC. V gene TRBV5-1 combines with J gene TRBJ1-2; D is unclear. The germline CDR1 and CDR2 sequences are SGHRS and YFSETQ. The CDR3 is made up of 11 amino acids. Trimming removed 7 bases from V and 7 bases from J, with 11 bases in between.